What follows are 23 T cell receptor beta chains derived from one specimen sequenced in a study of cytomegalovirus exposure and HLA in healthy donors. The PCR was carried out with 60 Vbeta primers and 13 Jbeta primers. Data came from immunoSEQ multiplex PCR; TCRdb stores just in-frame clones and leaves some out. The table shows 250,000 to 350,000 clones, with 86% occurring only once. The material sequenced was PBMCs. The receptors originated from a middle-aged man in good health and CMV-seropositive.

The rearrangement uses TRBV9 and TRBJ2-1, with 10 positions matching TRBD2. The CDR3 has 17 residues. The V and J ends lost 0 bases and 4 bases, in that order; junction bases with no gene match: 7. CDR1 and CDR2 from the germline V gene are SGDLS and YYNGEE. The CDR3 coding sequence is TGTGCCAGCAGCGTAGGTCGACTAGCGGGCGAGTACAATGAGCAGTTCTTC. Protein: CASSVGRLAGEYNEQFF.

CDR3 amino acids: CASSYGGGFSYNEQFF. The CDR3 DNA is TGTGCCAGCAGTTACGGCGGCGGGTTCTCCTACAATGAGCAGTTCTTC. V usage is TRBV6-5 and J usage is TRBJ2-1; TRBD2 is a possible D gene (5 bases). Germline loops: CDR1 MNHEY, CDR2 SVGAGI. This CDR3 contains 16 residues. V was pared by 2 bases and J by 0 bases, with 11 bases between.

This chain uses TRBV19 with TRBJ1-2; 7 nucleotides match TRBD1. This CDR3 is built from 12 residues. Germline V gene data show CDR1 as LNHDA and CDR2 as SQIVND (reference sequence). The CDR3 loop reads CATTGEYYGYTF. CDR3 coding DNA: TGTGCAACTACAGGGGAATACTATGGCTACACCTTC.

J is TRBJ2-1 and V is TRBV9; TRBD2 might be the D (5 bases). The CDR3 loop spans 15 amino acids. Per germline, CDR1 SGDLS and CDR2 YYNGEE. Deletions cut 0 bases from V and 3 bases from J, with 10 bases between. The CDR3 here is CASSVDSGYYNEQFF. In DNA form, the CDR3 reads TGTGCCAGCAGCGTAGATTCGGGGTACTACAATGAGCAGTTCTTC.

V is TRBV19 and J is TRBJ2-2, with 7 positions matching TRBD1. CDR3 length equals 15 residues. The ends lost 4 bases at V and 6 bases at J; junction bases unmatched: 8. CDR1 is LNHDA, CDR2 SQIVND, per germline (reference sequence). CDR3 sequence reads: CASSKEQGMAGELFF. The CDR3 bases are TGTGCCAGTAGTAAAGAACAGGGGATGGCCGGGGAGCTGTTTTTT. Filled out from reference TRBV19 and TRBJ2-2, the complete variable domain reads DGGITQSPKYLFRKEGQNVTLSCEQNLNHDAMYWYRQDPGQGLRLIYYSQIVNDFQKGDIAEGYSVSREKKESFPLTVTSAQKNPTAFYLCASSKEQGMAGELFFGEGSRLTVL.

The V call is TRBV4-2, the J call TRBJ2-3; 7 nucleotides align to TRBD2. V gave up 0 bases and J gave up 3 bases; unmatched junction bases: 6. The CDR3 consists of 16 residues. Looked up from germline, CDR1 is LGHNA and CDR2 is YNFKEQ. This CDR3 reads CASSQDGLAETDTQYF. CDR3 DNA sequence: TGTGCCAGCAGCCAAGATGGGCTAGCGGAGACAGATACGCAGTATTTT.

This chain uses TRBV19 with TRBJ2-7; D is perhaps TRBD2 (5 bases). The CDR3 loop spans 14 amino acids. V was clipped by 3 bases and J by 5 bases, with 14 bases between them. Germline CDR1 LNHDA, CDR2 SQIVND (reference sequence). In DNA, the CDR3 is TGTGCCAGTAGTATGGGAGTTGTTAGGGACGAGCAGTACTTC. This gives the protein CASSMGVVRDEQYF.

The chain uses TRBV2 and TRBJ1-2; the D is unclear. This CDR3 comprises 11 residues. In germline, CDR1 is SNHLY, CDR2 FYNNEI. Trimming stripped 4 bases from V and 5 bases from J, with 5 bases between. In DNA form, the CDR3 reads TGTGCCAGCAGTGCGGGATATGGCTACACCTTC. It translates to CASSAGYGYTF.

This chain links TRBV6-5 with TRBJ2-7, with TRBD2 matching 13 bases. Germline V CDR1 and CDR2: MNHEY, SVGAGI. J lost 7 bases, V lost 6 bases, and 6 bases had no gene match. The CDR3 contains 14 residues. CDR3 sequence (DNA): TGTGCCAGCAGCCTACTAGCGGGAGGGCGAGAGCAGTACTTC. Translating gives CASSLLAGGREQYF.

This clone was seen a single time. The chain links TRBV7-9 to TRBJ2-1; D is unresolved. Germline assignment: CDR1 SEHNR and CDR2 FQNEAQ (reference sequence). Trimming removed 7 bases from V and 6 bases from J, with 10 bases in between. This CDR3 contains 12 residues. CDR3: CASTARVNEQFF. The CDR3 DNA is TGTGCCAGCACCGCTCGCGTCAATGAGCAGTTCTTC. The full variable domain, rest sourced from reference TRBV7-9 and TRBJ2-1, is DTGVSQNPRHKITKRGQNVTFRCDPISEHNRLYWYRQTLGQGPEFLTYFQNEAQLEKSRLLSDRFSAERPKGSFSTLEIQRTEQGDSAMYLCASTARVNEQFFGPGTRLTVL.

This clone was detected only a few times. The chain couples TRBV4-2 to TRBJ2-7; 14 nucleotides agree with TRBD2. Germline trimming cut 3 bases from V and 3 bases from J; bases unmatched to any gene: 7. Germline CDR1 reads LGHNA; CDR2 reads YNFKEQ. The CDR3 runs 17 residues. CDR3 nucleotides: TGTGCCAGCAGCCAGGGGACTAGCGGGAGTGCAGTCTACGAGCAGTACTTC. Protein: CASSQGTSGSAVYEQYF.

V is TRBV5-1 and J is TRBJ2-5; TRBD1 agrees at 10 bases. The germline V gene has CDR1 SGHRS and CDR2 YFSETQ. This CDR3 is 15 amino acids long. J gave up 5 bases and V 4 bases, and 8 bases lay outside the gene matches. The DNA for the CDR3 is TGCGCCAGCAGCGGCGGGACAGGGGTGTCCGAGACCCAGTACTTC. Its protein is CASSGGTGVSETQYF.

The chain has TRBV15 and TRBJ2-3; 7 nucleotides line up with TRBD1. V lost 3 bases and J lost 1; bases outside the gene matches: 13. The CDR3 extends over 18 amino acids. Germline V gene lookup returns CDR1 LNHNV and CDR2 YYDKDF (reference sequence). Here the CDR3 reads CATSSPSRATGRTDTQYF. The CDR3 nucleotides are TGTGCCACCAGCAGCCCTTCAAGGGCGACAGGGCGCACAGATACGCAGTATTTT.

The chain has TRBV6-5 and TRBJ1-4; a possible D gene is TRBD1 (5 bases). The CDR3 totals 14 residues. V was shortened by 8 bases and J by 8 bases, with 18 bases between the two germline ends. Germline V gene lookup returns CDR1 MNHEY and CDR2 SVGAGI. CDR3: CASCGRGLQEKLFF. The CDR3 nucleotides are TGTGCCAGCTGTGGACGGGGGTTACAGGAAAAACTGTTTTTT.

The chain recombines TRBV19 with TRBJ2-7; 9 nucleotides align to TRBD1. CDR3 length equals 15 residues. The V and J ends lost 5 bases and 1 base, in that order; junction bases with no gene match: 6. CDR1 and CDR2 from the germline V gene are LNHDA and SQIVND (reference sequence). In DNA form, the CDR3 reads TGTGCCAGTAGTGAAGGGACAGGGATTTCCTACGAGCAGTACTTC. Encoded protein: CASSEGTGISYEQYF.

This sequence joins TRBV6-5 and TRBJ2-1, with 9 positions matching TRBD2. Germline V lookup: CDR1 MNHEY, CDR2 SVGAGI. The CDR3 totals 15 residues. The V and J ends lost 6 bases and 7 bases, in that order; junction bases with no gene match: 10. CDR3 residues: CASRTNSGSGNEQFF. The CDR3 coding sequence is TGTGCCAGCAGGACAAATAGCGGGAGTGGGAATGAGCAGTTCTTC.

The chain uses TRBV29-1 and TRBJ1-1; 7 nucleotides match TRBD1. The V gene's germline CDR1 is SQVTM and CDR2 ANQGSEA. V dropped 7 bases and J dropped 11; count of bases not matched to a gene: 10. This CDR3 region has 11 residues. This CDR3 is CSGRLTGEAFF. Here the CDR3 DNA reads TGCAGCGGGCGGCTTACAGGGGAGGCTTTCTTT.

V usage is TRBV11-3 and J usage is TRBJ2-2; 12 bases agree with TRBD2. J lost 1 base, V lost 5 bases, and 2 bases had no gene match. The CDR3 is made up of 16 amino acids. CDR1 is SGHNT, CDR2 YENEEA, per germline. The CDR3 region has the DNA TGTGCCAGCAGCCCGGGACTAGCGGGGAACACCGGGGAGCTGTTTTTT. Translation gives CASSPGLAGNTGELFF.

V and J are TRBV19 and TRBJ2-3; 8 nucleotides match TRBD2. V was clipped by 2 bases and J by 6 bases; unmatched bases: 10. Germline CDR1 LNHDA, CDR2 SQIVND (reference sequence). CDR3 size: 16 residues. In DNA, the CDR3 is TGTGCCAGTAGTATAATGACCAGCGGGAGTACCGATACGCAGTATTTT. Protein: CASSIMTSGSTDTQYF.

The sample holds one count of this clone. This sequence joins TRBV29-1 and TRBJ1-1; TRBD1 agrees at 9 bases. In germline, CDR1 is SQVTM, CDR2 ANQGSEA. The CDR3 runs to 13 residues. Trimming cost V 7 bases and J 5 bases; bases outside gene matches: 8. CDR3 nucleotide sequence: TGCAGCGACGCACCGGGACAGGGAACTGAAGCTTTCTTT. Translating gives CSDAPGQGTEAFF.

This clone appeared a single time. The chain has TRBV10-3 and TRBJ2-5; 8 nucleotides align to TRBD2. The closer fit of TRBJ2-7 to the DNA end suggests the J call may be wrong. The CDR3 sequence is 15 residues long. The germline V gene encodes CDR1 ENHRY and CDR2 SYGVKD. CDR3 protein: CAISEPTSGDYEQYF. The DNA of the CDR3 is TGTGCCATCAGTGAGCCCACTAGCGGAGACTACGAGCAGTACTTC.

The chain combines TRBV5-4 with TRBJ2-1; 12 bases match TRBD2. This CDR3 has 15 amino acids. V lost 4 bases, J lost 9 bases, and 8 bases stayed unmatched. Germline-derived CDR1 and CDR2 are SGHNT and YYREEE (reference sequence). In nucleotides, the CDR3 is TGTGCCAGCAGCGTGACTAGCGGGAGCTCCACTGAGCAGTTCTTC. This gives the protein CASSVTSGSSTEQFF.

This clone was observed once. This chain's CDR3 is CASSSGPRGTGELFF. The DNA of the CDR3 is TGTGCCAGCAGCTCCGGGCCGCGGGGGACCGGGGAGCTGTTTTTT. The J gene is TRBJ2-2, the V gene TRBV7-9; 7 nucleotides agree with TRBD2. The CDR3 extends over 15 amino acids. Looked up from germline, CDR1 is SEHNR and CDR2 is FQNEAQ (reference sequence). V was clipped by 4 bases and J by 5 bases; unmatched bases: 7. Variable domain in full (rest from reference TRBV7-9 and TRBJ2-2): DTGVSQNPRHKITKRGQNVTFRCDPISEHNRLYWYRQTLGQGPEFLTYFQNEAQLEKSRLLSDRFSAERPKGSFSTLEIQRTEQGDSAMYLCASSSGPRGTGELFFGEGSRLTVL.